This T cell receptor beta chain came from a study of blood T cells in healthy people across ages. General study results and limits: The study regarded diversity estimates from one million T cells as underestimates.

With a J-beta primer mix and a sample-barcoded 5' primer, a second PCR ran 7 to 11 cycles. One entry per CDR3 protein, called by TCRdb with MiXCR from the 5' RACE reads. The sample lists approximately 1.5 million distinct CDR3 sequences; roughly 43% were seen once. The germline V gene has CDR1 SGHTA and CDR2 FQGNSA. Trimming removed 1 base at V and 6 bases at J, with 8 bases between. The CDR3 runs to 13 residues. Those donating, healthy Caucasian individuals from Russia, were aged 6 to 90. In each sample, at least 6 million PBMCs were isolated. Ten or more counts support this clonotype. Its target is unknown.

This receptor was taken from a woman between 18 and 30 years old in good health. The chain is built from TRBV7-2 and TRBJ2-3, with no clear D. The sequenced sample was blood. The CDR3 region has the DNA TGTGCCAGCAGCTTAGATAACATCGATACGCAGTATTTT. Protein product: CASSLDNIDTQYF.